A single sample gave rise to the 27 T cell receptor beta chains below, sequenced in a study of blood T cell repertoires in COVID-19. Clones were sequenced by immunoSEQ multiplex PCR, and TCRdb holds only the in-frame ones, with some missing. The profile shows fewer than 60,000 clones, under 85% of them singletons. Sequenced material: peripheral blood. These receptors were taken from a man aged 70-80 years with active COVID-19.

The chain carries TRBV25-1 and TRBJ2-5; 8 bases are a match to TRBD2. Germline CDR1 reads MGHDK; CDR2 reads SYGVNS. J was trimmed by 6 bases and V by 6 bases; bases with no gene match: 18. The CDR3 runs to 17 residues. The CDR3: CASSPTSGTSIRKTQYF. The DNA for the CDR3 is TGTGCCAGCAGCCCAACCTCCGGGACTAGTATCCGCAAGACCCAGTACTTC. Full variable domain (outside the CDR3, taken from reference TRBV25-1 and TRBJ2-5): EADIYQTPRYLVIGTGKKITLECSQTMGHDKMYWYQQDPGMELHLIHYSYGVNSTEKGDLSSESTVSRIRTEHFPLTLESARPSHTSQYLCASSPTSGTSIRKTQYFGPGTRLLVL.

This clone was detected once. The V call is TRBV30, the J call TRBJ1-2; TRBD1 matches at 7 bases. The germline gives CDR1 GTSNPN, CDR2 SVGIG (reference sequence). The CDR3 is 14 residues long. J lost 7 bases, V lost 5 bases, and 13 bases had no gene match. CDR3 nucleotides: TGTGCCTGGGTTGGACAGGAGGCTTCGGGTGGCTACACCTTC. Translating it yields CAWVGQEASGGYTF.

This clone was seen just once. The genes are TRBV20-1 and TRBJ1-2, with 8 positions matching TRBD1. CDR1 is DFQATT and CDR2 is SNEGSKA in the germline V gene (reference sequence). CDR3 size: 13 residues. V lost 3 bases and J lost 7; bases outside the gene matches: 7. CDR3 DNA sequence: TGCAGTGCTAGTACAGGGGGAAACAGTGGCTACACCTTC. Protein product: CSASTGGNSGYTF.

The genes are TRBV5-5 and TRBJ1-1; no clear D gene. The CDR3 is 15 residues long. CDR1 and CDR2 (germline): SGHKS, YYEKEE (reference sequence). Trimming removed 0 bases from V and 1 base from J, with 10 bases in between. CDR3 loop: CASSLVPKWNTEAFF. As DNA, the CDR3 is TGTGCCAGCAGCTTGGTTCCCAAATGGAACACTGAAGCTTTCTTT.

The J gene is TRBJ2-3, the V gene TRBV30; 8 bases agree with TRBD2. J gave up 4 bases and V 8 bases, and 8 bases lay outside the gene matches. The germline V gene encodes CDR1 GTSNPN and CDR2 SVGIG (reference sequence). The CDR3 length is 13 residues. CDR3 sequence: CALPRGGPDTQYF. CDR3 in DNA: TGTGCCCTCCCTCGGGGGGGCCCAGATACGCAGTATTTT.

This rearrangement joins TRBV6-5 to TRBJ1-1, with TRBD1 matching 9 bases. After removal of 6 bases from V and 3 bases from J, the junction contained 8 bases not matched to a gene. From germline, CDR1 is MNHEY and CDR2 SVGAGI. CDR3 length: 15 residues. Written as DNA, the CDR3 is TGTGCCAGCAGCGCTACAGGGGGCGCGGACACTGAAGCTTTCTTT. Encoded protein: CASSATGGADTEAFF.

This sequence joins TRBV5-5 and TRBJ1-6; D is unresolved. Between the trimmed V and J ends, which lost 2 bases and 4 bases, there was a span of 10 bases. The CDR3 is 15 residues long. Germline assignment: CDR1 SGHKS and CDR2 YYEKEE (reference sequence). CDR3 DNA: TGTGCCAGCAGCTTCAGGAATCCGTATAATTCACCCCTCCACTTT. It translates to CASSFRNPYNSPLHF. Based on the CDR3 plus reference TRBV5-5 and TRBJ1-6, the full variable domain is DAGVTQSPTHLIKTRGQQVTLRCSPISGHKSVSWYQQVLGQGPQFIFQYYEKEERGRGNFPDRFSARQFPNYSSELNVNALLLGDSALYLCASSFRNPYNSPLHFGNGTRLTVT.

CDR3 amino acids: CASSPPRNGYTF. CDR3 nucleotides: TGTGCCAGCTCACCACCGCGCAACGGCTACACCTTC. The chain combines TRBV18 with TRBJ1-2, with no clear D. Trimming shortened V by 0 bases and J by 8 bases, and 7 bases separated the two germline ends. The CDR3 is 12 amino acids. CDR1 is KGHSH, CDR2 LQKENI, per germline.

The chain combines TRBV11-2 with TRBJ1-1; D is uncertain. The V gene's germline CDR1 is SGHAT and CDR2 FQNNGV. The CDR3 consists of 14 residues. Trimming pared 1 base from V and 0 bases from J, leaving 6 bases between. DNA for the CDR3: TGTGCCAGCAGCTTAGTTGTAGTGAACACTGAAGCTTTCTTT. Translation: CASSLVVVNTEAFF.

This chain connects TRBV19 to TRBJ2-4; perhaps TRBD1 as D (6 bases). Looked up from germline, CDR1 is LNHDA and CDR2 is SQIVND (reference sequence). Trimming removed 8 bases at V and 3 bases at J, with 11 bases between. The CDR3 has 13 residues. CDR3: CASGGESKNIQYF. In nucleotides, the CDR3 is TGTGCCAGTGGGGGCGAAAGCAAAAACATTCAGTACTTC. The variable domain in full, completed from reference TRBV19 and TRBJ2-4, reads DGGITQSPKYLFRKEGQNVTLSCEQNLNHDAMYWYRQDPGQGLRLIYYSQIVNDFQKGDIAEGYSVSREKKESFPLTVTSAQKNPTAFYLCASGGESKNIQYFGAGTRLSVL.

This clone has only a few counts. The V call is TRBV5-4, the J call TRBJ2-2; 7 bases line up with TRBD2. The CDR3 is made up of 17 amino acids. CDR1 and CDR2 from the germline V gene are SGHNT and YYREEE (reference sequence). V lost 4 bases to trimming and J lost 0 bases; unmatched junction nucleotides: 9. As DNA, the CDR3 is TGTGCCAGCAGCCGCGGCGGGCTAGCGGCGAACACCGGGGAGCTGTTTTTT. Encoded protein: CASSRGGLAANTGELFF.

The chain carries TRBV12-3 or TRBV12-4 and TRBJ1-6; maybe TRBD1 (6 bases). The V end lost 3 bases, the J end lost 13 bases, and 7 bases lay between the germline ends. The CDR3 spans 11 residues. CDR3 bases: TGTGCCAGCAGTTTCAGGGGTCCCCTCCACTTT. It yields the protein CASSFRGPLHF.

This clone was seen a handful of times. The V and J genes are TRBV27 and TRBJ2-5, with 7 bases fitting TRBD1. CDR1 is MNHEY and CDR2 is SMNVEV in the germline V gene (reference sequence). This CDR3 has 15 residues. Germline trimming cut 6 bases from V and 7 bases from J; bases unmatched to any gene: 14. CDR3 region: CASSPRGAGGMTQYF. In DNA form, the CDR3 reads TGTGCCAGCAGCCCACGTGGGGCAGGGGGAATGACCCAGTACTTC.

This sequence joins TRBV7-6 and TRBJ2-5; weak D call: TRBD2 (6 bases). Trimming removed 3 bases from V and 2 bases from J, with 10 bases in between. Germline V CDR1 and CDR2: SGHVS, FNYEAQ. This CDR3 region has 14 residues. This CDR3 reads CASSFGGAQETQYF. CDR3 in DNA: TGTGCCAGCAGCTTTGGCGGGGCTCAAGAGACCCAGTACTTC.

The chain combines TRBV18 with TRBJ2-2; TRBD2 is a possible D gene (5 bases). With 1 base removed from V and 1 base from J, the gap between germline ends came to 10 bases. Germline V CDR1 and CDR2: KGHSH, LQKENI. This CDR3 comprises 16 residues. The CDR3 DNA follows: TGTGCCAGCTCACCACTTGAGCGGAAGAACACCGGGGAGCTGTTTTTT. It codes for CASSPLERKNTGELFF.

This rearrangement joins TRBV5-4 to TRBJ2-4, with 8 nucleotides matching TRBD2. Germline V gene sequence: CDR1 SGHNT, CDR2 YYREEE (reference sequence). V shed 4 bases and J 1 base; nucleotides not matched to a gene: 1. The CDR3 loop spans 14 amino acids. The CDR3 region has the DNA TGTGCCAGCAGCCCGGGGGGGGCCAAAAACATTCAGTACTTC. Translating it yields CASSPGGAKNIQYF. Filled out from reference TRBV5-4 and TRBJ2-4, the complete variable domain reads ETGVTQSPTHLIKTRGQQVTLRCSSQSGHNTVSWYQQALGQGPQFIFQYYREEENGRGNFPPRFSGLQFPNYSSELNVNALELDDSALYLCASSPGGAKNIQYFGAGTRLSVL.

The V call is TRBV7-2, the J call TRBJ2-2; 7 bases match TRBD1. Germline loops: CDR1 SGHTA, CDR2 FQGNSA. The length of the CDR3 is 17 residues. V lost 5 bases, J lost 0 bases, and 9 bases stayed unmatched. The chain's CDR3 is CASSLRTGETNTGELFF. CDR3 sequence (DNA): TGTGCCAGCAGCCTACGGACAGGCGAGACGAACACCGGGGAGCTGTTTTTT.

This clone was counted a single time. In DNA, the CDR3 is TGTGCCAGCAGTCCAGGCAATTCACCCCTCCACTTT. Amino acid sequence: CASSPGNSPLHF. The gene calls are TRBV28 and TRBJ1-6; no reliable D call. The CDR3 is 12 amino acids. CDR1 MDHEN and CDR2 SYDVKM come from the germline V gene. V lost 5 bases to trimming and J lost 7 bases, with 6 bases between them.

The V call is TRBV7-9, the J call TRBJ2-1; D ambiguous. Germline V gives CDR1 SEHNR, CDR2 FQNEAQ (reference sequence). This CDR3 spans 16 amino acids. With 8 bases removed from V and 5 bases from J, the gap between germline ends came to 22 bases. The CDR3 region has the DNA TGTGCCAGCCCACCCCGTGTATCCGCCGAGAACAATGAGCAGTTCTTC. This sequence encodes CASPPRVSAENNEQFF.

The chain is built from TRBV14 and TRBJ2-7, with D unresolved. This CDR3 is built from 13 residues. With 4 bases removed from V and 6 bases from J, the gap between germline ends came to 13 bases. Germline assignment: CDR1 SGHDN and CDR2 FVKESK. The CDR3 here is CASSLIDRGEQYF. Here the CDR3 DNA reads TGTGCCAGCAGCCTCATTGACCGAGGCGAGCAGTACTTC. Based on the CDR3 plus reference TRBV14 and TRBJ2-7, the full variable domain is EAGVTQFPSHSVIEKGQTVTLRCDPISGHDNLYWYRRVMGKEIKFLLHFVKESKQDESGMPNNRFLAERTGGTYSTLKVQPAELEDSGVYFCASSLIDRGEQYFGPGTRLTVT.

Of note for this clone: At one boundary the junction diverges from the germline segment, which might be a read error. This chain links TRBV4-3 with TRBJ1-2; D is possibly TRBD1 (5 bases). The CDR3 is 14 amino acids. Germline V CDR1 and CDR2: LGHNA, YSLEER. The CDR3 sequence: CASSQEVGGAGRNF. In DNA, the CDR3 is TGCGCCAGCAGCCAAGAAGTCGGTGGGGCAGGTCGAAACTTC.

The chain employs TRBV27 and TRBJ2-5; 9 bases align to TRBD2. The V and J ends lost 3 bases and 11 bases, in that order; junction bases with no gene match: 10. This CDR3 is built from 14 residues. Germline V gene data show CDR1 as MNHEY and CDR2 as SMNVEV (reference sequence). CDR3 DNA: TGTGCCAGCAGTTTTTTAGCGGGGGAGACGGTACAGTACTTC. It codes for CASSFLAGETVQYF.

V and J are TRBV7-8 and TRBJ1-2, with 8 bases identical to TRBD1. Per the germline V gene, CDR1 is SGHVS and CDR2 is FQNEAQ. CDR3 length: 15 amino acids. Trimming at V came to 4 bases and at J to 4 bases, leaving 8 bases not matched to a gene. CDR3 sequence (DNA): TGTGCCAGCAGCTCTAAAAGGACAGGGCCCTATGGCTACACCTTC. This gives the protein CASSSKRTGPYGYTF.

The chain carries TRBV18 and TRBJ2-7, with TRBD1 as a possible D gene (5 bases). This CDR3 comprises 15 residues. Germline CDR1 is KGHSH and CDR2 is LQKENI. V gave up 3 bases and J gave up 0 bases, with 12 bases separating them. CDR3 protein: CASSPGGASSYEQYF. CDR3 bases: TGTGCCAGCTCACCCGGTGGGGCTTCCTCCTACGAGCAGTACTTC.

CDR3 DNA: TGTGCCAGCAGTTTCGGGACACAGGATGGCTACACCTTC. As protein: CASSFGTQDGYTF. The chain carries TRBV12-3 or TRBV12-4 and TRBJ1-2, with D possibly being TRBD1 (6 bases). V lost 3 bases and J 6 bases, leaving 11 bases between the germline ends. This CDR3 spans 13 amino acids.

V is TRBV19 and J is TRBJ1-4; TRBD1 agrees at 9 bases. From germline, CDR1 is LNHDA and CDR2 SQIVND (reference sequence). The CDR3 spans 20 residues. Trimming cost V 5 bases and J 2 bases; bases outside gene matches: 18. The CDR3 DNA sequence: TGTGCCAGTAGTCCCCCTGGGGGACAGGGTGGATGGTTGACTAATGAAAAACTGTTTTTT. Amino acid sequence: CASSPPGGQGGWLTNEKLFF.

V and J are TRBV19 and TRBJ1-1; the D is unclear. This CDR3 is built from 16 residues. CDR1 is LNHDA, CDR2 SQIVND, per germline (reference sequence). V lost 3 bases, J lost 0 bases, and 14 bases lay in between. The CDR3 coding sequence is TGTGCCAGTAGTATTTATCTTGGCAGAATGAACACTGAAGCTTTCTTT. Protein sequence: CASSIYLGRMNTEAFF.